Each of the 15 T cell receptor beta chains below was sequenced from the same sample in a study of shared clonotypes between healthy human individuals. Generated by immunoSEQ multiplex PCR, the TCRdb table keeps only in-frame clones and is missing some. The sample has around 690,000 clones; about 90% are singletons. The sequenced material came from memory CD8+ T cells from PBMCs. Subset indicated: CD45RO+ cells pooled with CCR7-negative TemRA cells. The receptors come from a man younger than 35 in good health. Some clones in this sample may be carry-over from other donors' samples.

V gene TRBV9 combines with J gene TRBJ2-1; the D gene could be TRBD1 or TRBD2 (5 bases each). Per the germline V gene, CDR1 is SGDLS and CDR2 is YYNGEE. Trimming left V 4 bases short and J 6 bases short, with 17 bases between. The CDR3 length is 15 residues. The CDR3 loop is CASSPPGTRRNEQFF. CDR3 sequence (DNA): TGTGCCAGCAGCCCCCCCGGGACCCGCCGCAATGAGCAGTTCTTC.

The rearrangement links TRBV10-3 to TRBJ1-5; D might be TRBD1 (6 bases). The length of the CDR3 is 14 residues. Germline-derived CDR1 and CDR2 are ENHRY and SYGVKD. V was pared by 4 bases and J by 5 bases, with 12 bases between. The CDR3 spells CAISAGGGDQPQHF. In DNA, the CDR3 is TGTGCCATCAGTGCGGGGGGCGGAGATCAGCCCCAGCATTTT.

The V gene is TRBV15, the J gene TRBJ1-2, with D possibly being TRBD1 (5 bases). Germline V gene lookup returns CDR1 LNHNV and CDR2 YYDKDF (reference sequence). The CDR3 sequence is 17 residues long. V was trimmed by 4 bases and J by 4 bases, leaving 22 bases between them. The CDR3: CATSNLLHGGKGYGYTF. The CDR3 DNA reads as TGTGCCACCAGCAACTTACTACACGGGGGGAAAGGCTATGGCTACACCTTC.

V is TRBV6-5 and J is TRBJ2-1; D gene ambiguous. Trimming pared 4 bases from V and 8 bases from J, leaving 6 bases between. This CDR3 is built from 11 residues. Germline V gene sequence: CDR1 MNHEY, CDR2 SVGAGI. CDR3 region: CASSFLHEQFF. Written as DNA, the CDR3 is TGTGCCAGCAGTTTTTTACATGAGCAGTTCTTC.

The DNA of the CDR3 is TGTGCCAGCAGTCCACTACAGGGGGCCGAGTACGAGCAGTACTTC. The encoded protein is CASSPLQGAEYEQYF. V gene TRBV27 combines with J gene TRBJ2-5; 9 nucleotides align to TRBD1. Matching the DNA end better, TRBJ2-7 makes the J call doubtful. The CDR3 consists of 15 residues. Germline V gene sequence: CDR1 MNHEY, CDR2 SMNVEV (reference sequence).

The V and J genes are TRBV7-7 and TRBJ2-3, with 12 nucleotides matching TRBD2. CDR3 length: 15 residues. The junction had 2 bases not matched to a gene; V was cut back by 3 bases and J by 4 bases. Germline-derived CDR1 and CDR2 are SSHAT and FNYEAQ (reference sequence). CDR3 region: CASSLTSGSADTQYF. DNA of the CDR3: TGTGCCAGCAGCTTGACTAGCGGGAGCGCAGATACGCAGTATTTT.

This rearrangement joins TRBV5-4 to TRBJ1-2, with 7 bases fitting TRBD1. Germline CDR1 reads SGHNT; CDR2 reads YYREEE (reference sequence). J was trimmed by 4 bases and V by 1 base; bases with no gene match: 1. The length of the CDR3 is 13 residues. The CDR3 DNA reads TGTGCCAGCAGCTTGAGGGGGCCCTATGGCTACACCTTC. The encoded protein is CASSLRGPYGYTF. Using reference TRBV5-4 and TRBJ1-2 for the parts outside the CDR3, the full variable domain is ETGVTQSPTHLIKTRGQQVTLRCSSQSGHNTVSWYQQALGQGPQFIFQYYREEENGRGNFPPRFSGLQFPNYSSELNVNALELDDSALYLCASSLRGPYGYTFGSGTRLTVV.

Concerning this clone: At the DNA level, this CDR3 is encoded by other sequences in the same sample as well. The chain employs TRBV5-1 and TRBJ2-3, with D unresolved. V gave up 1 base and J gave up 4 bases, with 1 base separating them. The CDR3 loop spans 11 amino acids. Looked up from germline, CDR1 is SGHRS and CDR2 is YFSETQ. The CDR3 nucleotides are TGCGCCAGCAGCTTGTCAGATACGCAGTATTTT. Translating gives CASSLSDTQYF.

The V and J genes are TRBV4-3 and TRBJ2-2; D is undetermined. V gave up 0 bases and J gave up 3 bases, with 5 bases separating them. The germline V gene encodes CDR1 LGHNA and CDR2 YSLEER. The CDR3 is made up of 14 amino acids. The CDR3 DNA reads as TGCGCCAGCAGCCAAGATTACTACACCGGGGAGCTGTTTTTT. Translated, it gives CASSQDYYTGELFF.

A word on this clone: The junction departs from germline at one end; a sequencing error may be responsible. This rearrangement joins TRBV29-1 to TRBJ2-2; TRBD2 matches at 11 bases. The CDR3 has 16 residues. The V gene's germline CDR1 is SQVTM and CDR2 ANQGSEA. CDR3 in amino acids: CSVEGGTSGGTGELFF. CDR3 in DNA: TGCAGCGTCGAAGGCGGGACTAGCGGCGGTACCGGGGAGCTGTTTTTT.

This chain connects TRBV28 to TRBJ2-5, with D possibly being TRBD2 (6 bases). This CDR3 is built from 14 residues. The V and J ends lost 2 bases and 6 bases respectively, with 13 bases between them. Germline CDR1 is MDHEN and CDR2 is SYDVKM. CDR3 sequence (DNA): TGTGCCAGCAGTTTAACGGGAGAGGTGAAGACCCAGTACTTC. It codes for CASSLTGEVKTQYF.

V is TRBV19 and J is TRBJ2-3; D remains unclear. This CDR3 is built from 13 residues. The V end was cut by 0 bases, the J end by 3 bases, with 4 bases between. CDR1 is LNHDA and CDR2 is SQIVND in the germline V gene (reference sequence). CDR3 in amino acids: CASSIDWTDTQYF. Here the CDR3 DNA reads TGTGCCAGTAGTATAGATTGGACAGATACGCAGTATTTT.

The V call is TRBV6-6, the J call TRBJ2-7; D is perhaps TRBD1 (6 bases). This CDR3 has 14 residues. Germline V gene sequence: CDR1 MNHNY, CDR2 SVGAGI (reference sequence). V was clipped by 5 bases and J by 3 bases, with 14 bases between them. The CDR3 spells CASSQDRTLYEQYF. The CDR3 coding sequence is TGTGCCAGCAGTCAGGACAGAACCCTCTACGAGCAGTACTTC.

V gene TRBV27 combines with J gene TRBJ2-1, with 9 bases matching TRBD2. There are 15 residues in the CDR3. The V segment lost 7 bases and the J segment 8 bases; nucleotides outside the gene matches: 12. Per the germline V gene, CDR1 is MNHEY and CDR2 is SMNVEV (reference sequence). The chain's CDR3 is CASTTWLAGSDEQFF. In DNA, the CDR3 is TGTGCCAGCACCACATGGCTAGCGGGATCGGATGAGCAGTTCTTC.

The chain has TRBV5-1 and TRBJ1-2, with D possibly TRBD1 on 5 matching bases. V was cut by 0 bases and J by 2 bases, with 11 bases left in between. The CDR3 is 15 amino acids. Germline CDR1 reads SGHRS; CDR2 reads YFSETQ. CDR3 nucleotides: TGCGCCAGCAGCTTGGCCCCGGGACGGAACTATGGCTACACCTTC. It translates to CASSLAPGRNYGYTF.